Listed here are 3 T cell receptor beta chains from one sample, sequenced in a study of T cell repertoires in cytomegalovirus infection. The antigens of these receptors remain unknown. Each CDR3 protein gets one entry after TCRdb re-called the reads with MiXCR. Of approximately 990,000 distinct CDR3 sequences listed, approximately 31% were seen once; the top ten hold about 14%. The specimen was cultured CD8+ T cells from PBMCs, collected from culture after CMV antigen stimulation. The receptor set was obtained from a human donor in good health (CMV status not recorded). Some clones in this sample may be carry-over from other donors' samples.

The sample holds a few counts of this clonotype. The chain recombines TRBV5-1 with TRBJ2-2; possible D gene TRBD2, 7 bases. This CDR3 has 19 residues. The V end lost 1 base, the J end lost 1 base, and 20 bases lay between the germline ends. CDR1 and CDR2 from the germline V gene are SGHRS and YFSETQ. The CDR3 coding sequence is TGCGCCAGCAGCTTGCCGGCGCGGGGGCAGTCACTGAACACCGGGGAGCTGTTTTTT. This gives the protein CASSLPARGQSLNTGELFF.

The J gene is TRBJ2-1, the V gene TRBV7-6; TRBD2 agrees at 11 bases. Per the germline V gene, CDR1 is SGHVS and CDR2 is FNYEAQ. CDR3 length: 16 residues. The J segment lost 2 bases and the V segment lost 5 bases, leaving 5 bases of the junction unmatched. In nucleotides, the CDR3 is TGTGCCAGCAGCATGACTAGCGGGGCGACCTACAATGAGCAGTTCTTC. Translation: CASSMTSGATYNEQFF.

The chain has TRBV2 and TRBJ1-5; D not certain. CDR1 and CDR2 (germline): SNHLY, FYNNEI. Between the trimmed V and J ends, which lost 8 bases and 7 bases, there was a span of 6 bases. The CDR3 length is 10 residues. CDR3 loop: CASGVQPQHF. CDR3 sequence (DNA): TGTGCCAGCGGTGTGCAGCCCCAGCATTTT.